The entry below gives a single T cell receptor (beta chain) sequence along with its context. Antigen specificity is unknown. The data were obtained in a study of siplizumab effects on memory and regulatory T cells. Whole-study results and caveats: Alloreactive CD4+ clones that could be mapped were on average about 70% Treg-derived with siplizumab, against about 28% in controls.

Only in-frame clones appear in the TCRdb table, and some are missing; sequencing was by immunoSEQ multiplex PCR. The sample has about 100,000 clones, around 92% seen once. The source is a human donor in good health. The source material was Tregs sorted from blood.

The CDR3 protein is CAIRVEGPRIPDGYTF. For the CDR3, the DNA is TGTGCCATCAGGGTAGAGGGCCCCCGTATCCCGGATGGCTACACCTTC. This chain uses TRBV10-3 with TRBJ1-2, with unresolved D. The germline V gene encodes CDR1 ENHRY and CDR2 SYGVKD. The CDR3 covers 16 residues. With 6 bases removed from V and 6 bases from J, the gap between germline ends came to 23 bases.